Reported below is one T cell receptor (beta chain). This clonotype was seen only a few times. Its recognized antigen is unknown. No much larger clonotype is one base removed from it; base qualities were not supplied. Libraries were built with 5' RACE. Sequencing took place on an Illumina HiSeq 2500. The second PCR ran for roughly 6 to 11 cycles and used a J-beta primer mix along with a sample-barcoded 5' primer. Each TCR beta cDNA molecule received a unique molecular identifier from a template-switch 5' adaptor carrying 12 random nucleotides. Each sample yielded at least 2.5 million CDR3-containing paired-end reads. First-strand cDNA synthesis was performed from all RNA using the Mint cDNA synthesis kit, with priming by a TRBC-specific oligonucleotide. After uracil-DNA glycosylase treatment, a first 18-cycle PCR used universal primers M1SS and BC2_uni_R on all cDNA. As for the original processing: Normalization of each sample was performed by random selection of 1 million high-quality reads, each carrying a distinct molecular identifier. Instead of being binned into consensus sequences, reads with shared molecular identifiers were discarded. MiTCR, with a Q25 quality threshold and the strictest error-elimination algorithm, was used for CDR3 identification, clonotype clustering and error correction. Lower-bound total TCR beta diversity was estimated with a nonparametric unseen species model using Euler transformation. TCRdb cleaned the public reads at Q25 with fastp, built clones with MiXCR and kept in-frame beta chains. Under each unique CDR3 protein, matching rows form one entry showing the most common genes and DNA. TCRdb's processing, not the authors' own work, is the source of the V and J calls. The sample includes hundreds of thousands of distinct CDR3 sequences, with about 25% observed a single time. The ten biggest clones cover more than 8% of the sample.

Systemically healthy Caucasian individuals from Russia, some 40 in total and aged about 6 to 100 years, were included as donors. Approximately 9 milliliters of peripheral blood were collected from each donor into EDTA-treated Vacutainer tubes. PBMCs were isolated by Ficoll-Paque density-gradient centrifugation, with at least 6.5 million obtained per sample. Trizol reagent was used to extract total RNA from PBMCs, with at least 5.5 micrograms per sample. Naive CD45RAhigh/CD27high T cell percentages were measured by flow cytometry on a PBMC aliquot from every donor. This entry belongs to a study of blood T cells in healthy people across ages (dated by TCRdb to about 2015). As for the study more broadly: In model experiments, template switching captured roughly one uniquely barcoded TCR beta cDNA molecule for every two T cells. Age-related changes in TCR beta repertoire diversity were measured in the study by deep sequencing normalized with unique cDNA molecular identifiers. Donors were grouped into four age groups: young (average approximately 16 years), middle-aged (39), aged (around 60) and long-lived (about 90). The study analyzed two additional independent replicas of 1 million unique cDNA reads from the same blood draw for two donors, one aged 18 to 30 and one aged 80 or older. The investigation overall reported the following: The percentage of naive T cells measured by flow cytometry correlated strongly with observed TCR beta diversity. Since profiling was done on bulk unsorted PBMCs, naive and antigen-experienced compartments could not be conclusively compared. Compared with the aged group, the long-lived group had more naive CD4+ T cells, fewer expanded clones and increased TCR diversity, suggesting age selection. As age increased, observed TCR beta diversity per million T cells dropped in a roughly linear way, and a significant reduction was already evident by age 40. Estimates of total diversity from one million sequenced T cells were regarded as lower bounds and underestimates. Donor CMV infection status was unknown, potentially confounding age-related changes in expanded clonotypes.

Taken from the germline V gene, the CDR1 and CDR2 loops are LGHNA and YSLEER. From cysteine to phenylalanine, the CDR3 is 14 amino acids long. CDR3 DNA only is kept here, 42 bases in frame from base 1. The junction carries 10 bases between V and J, which are trimmed by 0 bases and 5 bases respectively. The sample also formed part of further work on T cells of mothers and their children. The second paper further reports: Nine systemically healthy Caucasian individuals served as donors, namely three mothers together with their six children. cDNA synthesis consumed the entire amount of extracted RNA, loaded at around 1.5 ug RNA in each 15 ul reaction. In the second PCR, sample barcodes and 2-4 random nucleotides were introduced via the M1S primer. Each mother yielded over 9.5 million TCR beta CDR3 reads and each child a few million reads. In both related and unrelated pairs, thymic selection shapes the output of TCR recombination in a similar way, with inherited differences having only a minor effect. Related mother-child pairs always showed normalized repertoire overlap that was slightly higher than in unrelated mother-child pairs, though the difference was never significant. Persistent microchimeric T cell clones were not detected, at a sensitivity of approximately 100 clones per million clonotypes. Deep NGS was used in the study to compare the TCR beta repertoires of mothers and children and to look for features that separate related mother-child pairs from unrelated individuals. On average, the children were approximately 11 +/- 4 years old, while the mothers were about 40 +/- 4 years old. After adapter ligation was performed with NEBNext reagents, the libraries were sequenced on an Illumina HiSeq 2000 with 100+100 nt paired-end reads. Mother and child libraries were prepared a month apart and sequenced in separate runs to prevent cross-contamination. For each donor, somewhere between 500,000 and 2,000,000 distinct TCR beta clonotypes were identified. Naive TCR beta clonotypes were estimated from low-frequency clonotypes matched to each donor's FACS-determined naive share, without sorting.

This receptor was identified in a boy between 10 and 17 years old in good health. The rearrangement joined TRBV4-3 to TRBJ2-5, with no D gene named confidently. The specimen was blood. The sequenced DNA: TGCGCCAGCAGCCAAGACTACCTCGGGGAGACCCAGTACTTC. It translates as CASSQDYLGETQYF.